The clone carrying this T cell receptor beta chain was picked up a small number of times. Germline V lookup: CDR1 SNHLY, CDR2 FYNNEI. CDR3 length equals 13 residues. J was trimmed by 4 bases and V by 5 bases; bases with no gene match: 1. This sample is drawn from a study of cytomegalovirus exposure and HLA in healthy donors. The PCR had 60 Vbeta and 13 Jbeta primers. Measured with immunoSEQ multiplex PCR; TCRdb has only the in-frame clones, and not every one. Of 99,000 or so clones in the sample, around 10% were seen once. Sequencing was carried out using PBMCs. This clonotype was sampled from a man in his forties in good health and CMV-seropositive. The chain combines TRBV2 with TRBJ2-5; TRBD1 agrees at 10 bases. For the CDR3, the DNA is TGTGCCAGCAGTCGGACAGGGGGAGAGACCCAGTACTTC. Its translation: CASSRTGGETQYF.